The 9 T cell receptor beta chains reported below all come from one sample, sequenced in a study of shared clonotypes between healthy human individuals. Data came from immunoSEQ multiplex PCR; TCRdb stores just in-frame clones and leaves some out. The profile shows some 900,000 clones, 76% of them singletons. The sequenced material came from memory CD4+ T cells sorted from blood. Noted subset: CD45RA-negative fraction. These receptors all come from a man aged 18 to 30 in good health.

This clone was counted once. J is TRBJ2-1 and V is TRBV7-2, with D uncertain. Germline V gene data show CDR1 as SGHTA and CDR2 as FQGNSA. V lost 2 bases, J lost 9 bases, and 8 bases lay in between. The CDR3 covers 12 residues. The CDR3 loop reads CASSLYAIEQFF. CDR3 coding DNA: TGTGCCAGCAGCTTATATGCAATTGAGCAGTTCTTC.

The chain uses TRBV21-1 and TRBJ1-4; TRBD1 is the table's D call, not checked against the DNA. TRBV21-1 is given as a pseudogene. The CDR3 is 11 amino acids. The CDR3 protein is CASSIGQDGVF. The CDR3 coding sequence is TGTGCCAGCAGCATTGGACAGGACGGGGTTTTT.

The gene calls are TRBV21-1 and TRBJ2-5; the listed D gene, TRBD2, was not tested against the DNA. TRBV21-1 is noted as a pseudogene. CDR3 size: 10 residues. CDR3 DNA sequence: TGTGCCAGCAGCCTGGAGGCCCAGTACTTC. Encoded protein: CASSLEAQYF.

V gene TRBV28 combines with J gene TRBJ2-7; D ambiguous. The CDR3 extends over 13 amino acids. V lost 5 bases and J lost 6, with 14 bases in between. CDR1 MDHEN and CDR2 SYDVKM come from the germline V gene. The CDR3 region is CASSGSPKREQYF. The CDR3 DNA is TGTGCCAGCAGTGGTAGCCCCAAGCGCGAGCAGTACTTC.

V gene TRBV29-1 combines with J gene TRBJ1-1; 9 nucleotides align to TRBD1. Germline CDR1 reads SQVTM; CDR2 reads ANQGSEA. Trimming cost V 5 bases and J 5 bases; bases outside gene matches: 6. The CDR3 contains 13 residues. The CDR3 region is CSVLQGAQTEAFF. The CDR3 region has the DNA TGCAGCGTTCTACAGGGGGCTCAAACTGAAGCTTTCTTT.

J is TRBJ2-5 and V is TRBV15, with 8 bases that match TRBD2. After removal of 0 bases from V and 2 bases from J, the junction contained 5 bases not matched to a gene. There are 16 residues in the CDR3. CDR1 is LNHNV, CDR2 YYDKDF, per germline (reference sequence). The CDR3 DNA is TGTGCCACCAGCAGAGAACTAGCGGAGAAACAAGAGACCCAGTACTTC. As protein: CATSRELAEKQETQYF.

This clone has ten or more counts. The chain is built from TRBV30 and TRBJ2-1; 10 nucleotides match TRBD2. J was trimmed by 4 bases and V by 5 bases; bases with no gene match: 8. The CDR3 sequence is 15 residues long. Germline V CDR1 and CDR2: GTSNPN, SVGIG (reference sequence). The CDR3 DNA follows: TGTGCCTGGGGTGGGGGACTAGCGAGGTACAATGAGCAGTTCTTC. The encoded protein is CAWGGGLARYNEQFF.

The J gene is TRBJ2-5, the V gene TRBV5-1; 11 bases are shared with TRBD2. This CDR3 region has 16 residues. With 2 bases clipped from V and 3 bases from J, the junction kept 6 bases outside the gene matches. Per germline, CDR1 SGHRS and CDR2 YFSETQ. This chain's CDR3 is CASSFLPGLAEETQYF. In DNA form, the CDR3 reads TGCGCCAGCAGCTTCCTCCCGGGACTAGCGGAAGAGACCCAGTACTTC.

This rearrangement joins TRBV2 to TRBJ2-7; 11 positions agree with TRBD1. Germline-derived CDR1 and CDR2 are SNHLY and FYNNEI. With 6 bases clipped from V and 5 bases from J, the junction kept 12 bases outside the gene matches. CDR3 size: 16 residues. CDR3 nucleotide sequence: TGTGCCAGCAGGTACGGACAGGGGGCTTGGTACCACGAGCAGTACTTC. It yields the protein CASRYGQGAWYHEQYF.